What follows is one T cell receptor beta chain and its context. No antigen is known for it. These data are taken from a study of early T cells in non-severe SARS-CoV-2 infection. Study overall: Sequencing of bulk RNA from unsorted whole blood was done, without chain pairing. Study observations and caveats: The study's VDJdb matching favored anti-spike CD8 responses and missed private and CD4 specificities.

V lost 2 bases, J lost 7 bases, and 4 bases stayed unmatched. CDR1 and CDR2 from the germline V gene are DFQATT and SNEGSKA (reference sequence). This CDR3 spans 15 amino acids. Unique molecular identifiers (one per individual cDNA molecule) were attached. MiXCR was run by TCRdb on the 5' RACE reads, yielding one entry per CDR3 protein. The sample holds 45,000 to 75,000 distinct CDR3 sequences, about 12% seen once. This clonotype was obtained from an adult who was a healthcare worker with PCR-confirmed SARS-CoV-2 infection or an uninfected control (not recorded which). The rearrangement links TRBV20-1 to TRBJ2-1; 14 nucleotides match TRBD2. Material: whole blood. CDR3 region: CSARWGTSGRNEQFF. The CDR3 nucleotides are TGCAGTGCTAGATGGGGGACTAGCGGGAGAAATGAGCAGTTCTTC.